This TCR beta chain was found in a study of control samples from healthy donors and cancer patients. Generated by immunoSEQ multiplex PCR, the TCRdb table keeps only in-frame clones and is missing some. The sample carries around 48,000 clones, 93% recorded once. Germline V CDR1 and CDR2: MNHEY, SMNVEV (reference sequence). The CDR3 totals 12 residues. Trimming left V 6 bases short and J 8 bases short, with 13 bases between. The material sequenced was PBMCs. This clonotype originated in a woman aged 50 to 60 with head and neck cancer. This chain connects TRBV27 to TRBJ1-1; D may be TRBD1 (5 bases). The CDR3: CASRGRSGEAFF. DNA for the CDR3: TGTGCCAGCAGGGGGAGGTCAGGGGAAGCTTTCTTT.